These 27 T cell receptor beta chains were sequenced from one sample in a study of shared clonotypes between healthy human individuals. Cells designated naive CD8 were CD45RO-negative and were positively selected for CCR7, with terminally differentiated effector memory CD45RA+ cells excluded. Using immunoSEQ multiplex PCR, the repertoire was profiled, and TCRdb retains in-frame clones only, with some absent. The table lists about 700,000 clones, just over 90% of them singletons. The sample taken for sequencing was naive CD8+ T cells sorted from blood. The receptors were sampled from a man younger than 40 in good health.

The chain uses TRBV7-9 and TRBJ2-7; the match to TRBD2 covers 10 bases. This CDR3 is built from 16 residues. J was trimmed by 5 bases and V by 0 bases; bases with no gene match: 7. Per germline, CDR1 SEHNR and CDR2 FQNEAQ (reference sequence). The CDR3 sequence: CASSLAGASGGHEQYF. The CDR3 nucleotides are TGTGCCAGCAGCTTAGCGGGGGCTAGCGGGGGCCACGAGCAGTACTTC.

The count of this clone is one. The CDR3 DNA sequence: TGCGCCAGCAGCTCAAGGGACATTACGAGCACAGATACGCAGTATTTT. Residues: CASSSRDITSTDTQYF. The rearrangement links TRBV5-1 to TRBJ2-3, with D maybe TRBD1 (6 bases). V was trimmed by 3 bases and J by 0 bases, leaving 14 bases between them. This CDR3 spans 16 amino acids. From germline, CDR1 is SGHRS and CDR2 YFSETQ.

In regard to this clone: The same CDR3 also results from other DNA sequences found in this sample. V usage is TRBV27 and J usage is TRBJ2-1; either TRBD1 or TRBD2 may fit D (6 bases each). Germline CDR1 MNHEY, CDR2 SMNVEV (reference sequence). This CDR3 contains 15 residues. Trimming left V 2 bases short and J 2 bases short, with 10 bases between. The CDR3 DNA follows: TGTGCCAGCAGTTTACTCGGGGGCACCTACAATGAGCAGTTCTTC. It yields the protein CASSLLGGTYNEQFF.

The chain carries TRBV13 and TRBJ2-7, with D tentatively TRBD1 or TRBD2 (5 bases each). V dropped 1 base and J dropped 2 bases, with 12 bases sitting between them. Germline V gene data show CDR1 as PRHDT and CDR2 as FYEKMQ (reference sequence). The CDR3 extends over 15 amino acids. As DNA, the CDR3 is TGTGCCAGCAGCTTAGTTGGGACGGCTACCTACGAGCAGTACTTC. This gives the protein CASSLVGTATYEQYF.

CDR3 DNA sequence: TGCAGCGTTACTGGACTAGCGGGAGAACCCAATGAGCAGTTCTTC. It specifies CSVTGLAGEPNEQFF. The chain combines TRBV29-1 with TRBJ2-1, with 13 nucleotides matching TRBD2. Trimming at V came to 5 bases and at J to 6 bases, leaving 7 bases not matched to a gene. The CDR3 spans 15 residues. The V gene's germline CDR1 is SQVTM and CDR2 ANQGSEA.

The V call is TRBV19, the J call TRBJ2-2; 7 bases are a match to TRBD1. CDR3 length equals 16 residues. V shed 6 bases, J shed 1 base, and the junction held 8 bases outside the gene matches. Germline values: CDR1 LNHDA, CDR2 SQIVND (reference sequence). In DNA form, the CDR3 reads TGTGCCAGTAGCCCCAGGCGGACAGGGAACACCGGGGAGCTGTTTTTT. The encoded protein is CASSPRRTGNTGELFF.

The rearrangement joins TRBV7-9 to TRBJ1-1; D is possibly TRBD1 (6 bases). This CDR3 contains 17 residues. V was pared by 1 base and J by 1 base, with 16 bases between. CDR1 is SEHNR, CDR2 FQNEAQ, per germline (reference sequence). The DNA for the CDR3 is TGTGCCAGCAGCTTAGTAGGTACAGGGACGCCGAACACTGAAGCTTTCTTT. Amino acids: CASSLVGTGTPNTEAFF.

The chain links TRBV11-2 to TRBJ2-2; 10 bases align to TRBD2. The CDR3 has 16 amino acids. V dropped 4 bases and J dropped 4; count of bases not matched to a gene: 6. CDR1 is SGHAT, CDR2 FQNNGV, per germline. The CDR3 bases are TGTGCCAGCAGCTCCACTAGCGGGACAAGCACCGGGGAGCTGTTTTTT. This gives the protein CASSSTSGTSTGELFF.

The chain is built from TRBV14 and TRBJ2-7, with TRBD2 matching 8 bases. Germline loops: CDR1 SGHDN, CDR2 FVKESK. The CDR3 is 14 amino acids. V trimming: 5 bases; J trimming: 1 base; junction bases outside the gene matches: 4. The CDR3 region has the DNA TGTGCCAGCAGCTTCGTAGCGGGGTCCTACGAGCAGTACTTC. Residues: CASSFVAGSYEQYF.

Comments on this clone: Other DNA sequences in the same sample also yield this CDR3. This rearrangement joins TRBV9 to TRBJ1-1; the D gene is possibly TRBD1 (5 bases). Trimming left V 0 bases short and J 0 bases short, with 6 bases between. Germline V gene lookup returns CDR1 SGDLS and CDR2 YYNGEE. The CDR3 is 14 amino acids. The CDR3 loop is CASSVGGVNTEAFF. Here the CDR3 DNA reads TGTGCCAGCAGCGTAGGGGGCGTGAACACTGAAGCTTTCTTT.

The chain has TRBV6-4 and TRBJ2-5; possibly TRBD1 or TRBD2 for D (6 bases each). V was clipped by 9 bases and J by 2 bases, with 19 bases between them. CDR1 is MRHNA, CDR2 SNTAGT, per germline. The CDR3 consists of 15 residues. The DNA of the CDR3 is TGTGCCAGTGAAGTGAATAGGGGGGAGCAAGAGACCCAGTACTTC. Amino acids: CASEVNRGEQETQYF.

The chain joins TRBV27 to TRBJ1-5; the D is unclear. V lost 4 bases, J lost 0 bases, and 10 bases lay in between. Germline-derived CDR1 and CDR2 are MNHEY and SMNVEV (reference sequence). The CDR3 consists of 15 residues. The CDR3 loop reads CASSSHSSSNQPQHF. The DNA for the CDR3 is TGTGCCAGCAGTTCCCACTCCTCTAGCAATCAGCCCCAGCATTTT.

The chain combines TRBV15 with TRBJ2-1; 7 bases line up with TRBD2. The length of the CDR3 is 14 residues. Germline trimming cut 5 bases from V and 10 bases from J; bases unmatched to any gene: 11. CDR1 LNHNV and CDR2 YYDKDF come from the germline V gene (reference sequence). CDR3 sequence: CATSATPGGMEQFF. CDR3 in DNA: TGTGCCACCAGCGCAACACCCGGGGGGATGGAGCAGTTCTTC.

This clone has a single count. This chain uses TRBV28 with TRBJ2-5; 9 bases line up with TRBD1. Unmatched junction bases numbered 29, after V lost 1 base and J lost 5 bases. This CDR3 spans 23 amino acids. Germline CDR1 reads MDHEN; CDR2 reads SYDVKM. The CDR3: CASSLSLGPGQGYKLYLRETQYF. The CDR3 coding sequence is TGTGCCAGCAGTTTATCTTTGGGGCCGGGACAGGGTTACAAGTTGTATTTACGCGAGACCCAGTACTTC.

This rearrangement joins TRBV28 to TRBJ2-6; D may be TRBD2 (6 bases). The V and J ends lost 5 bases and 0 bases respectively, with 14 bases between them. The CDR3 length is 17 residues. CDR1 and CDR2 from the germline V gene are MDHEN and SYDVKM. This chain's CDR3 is CASSVSRDFSGANVLTF. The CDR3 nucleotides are TGTGCCAGCAGTGTGTCCCGGGACTTCTCTGGGGCCAACGTCCTGACTTTC.

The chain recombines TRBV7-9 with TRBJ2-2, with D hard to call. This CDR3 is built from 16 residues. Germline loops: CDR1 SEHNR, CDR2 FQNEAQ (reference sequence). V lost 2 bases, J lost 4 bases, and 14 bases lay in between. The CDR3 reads CASSLSKGLGTGELFF. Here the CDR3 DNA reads TGTGCCAGCAGCTTAAGTAAAGGGTTAGGCACCGGGGAGCTGTTTTTT.

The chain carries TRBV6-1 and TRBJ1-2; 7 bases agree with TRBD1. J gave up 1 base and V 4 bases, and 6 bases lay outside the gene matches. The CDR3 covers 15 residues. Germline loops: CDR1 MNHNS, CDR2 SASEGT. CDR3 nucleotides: TGTGCCAGCAGTGGGGGACAGACCTATAACTATGGCTACACCTTC. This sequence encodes CASSGGQTYNYGYTF.

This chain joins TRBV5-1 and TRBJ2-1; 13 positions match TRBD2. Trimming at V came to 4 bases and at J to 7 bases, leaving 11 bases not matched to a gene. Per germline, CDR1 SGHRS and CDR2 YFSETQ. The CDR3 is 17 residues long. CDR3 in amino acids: CASSSNGLAGAYNEQFF. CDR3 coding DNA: TGCGCCAGCAGCAGTAACGGACTAGCGGGAGCGTATAATGAGCAGTTCTTC.

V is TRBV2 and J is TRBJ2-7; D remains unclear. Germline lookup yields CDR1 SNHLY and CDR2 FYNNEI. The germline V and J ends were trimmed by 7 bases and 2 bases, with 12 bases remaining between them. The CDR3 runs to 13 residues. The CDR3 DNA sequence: TGTGCCAGCAAGGACGAAGCCCCCTACGAGCAGTACTTC. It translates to CASKDEAPYEQYF. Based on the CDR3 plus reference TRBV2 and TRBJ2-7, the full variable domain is EPEVTQTPSHQVTQMGQEVILRCVPISNHLYFYWYRQILGQKVEFLVSFYNNEISEKSEIFDDQFSVERPDGSNFTLKIRSTKLEDSAMYFCASKDEAPYEQYFGPGTRLTVT.

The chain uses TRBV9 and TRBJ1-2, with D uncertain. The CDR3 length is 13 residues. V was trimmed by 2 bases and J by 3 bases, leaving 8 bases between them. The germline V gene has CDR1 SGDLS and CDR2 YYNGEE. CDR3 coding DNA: TGTGCCAGCAGCGTTCGGGATGACTATGGCTACACCTTC. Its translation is CASSVRDDYGYTF.

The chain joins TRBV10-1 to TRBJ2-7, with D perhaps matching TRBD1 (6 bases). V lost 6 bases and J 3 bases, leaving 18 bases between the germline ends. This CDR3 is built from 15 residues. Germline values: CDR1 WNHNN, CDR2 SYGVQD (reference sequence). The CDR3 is CASSPTWQGNYEQYF. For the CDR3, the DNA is TGCGCCAGCAGCCCCACCTGGCAGGGGAACTACGAGCAGTACTTC.

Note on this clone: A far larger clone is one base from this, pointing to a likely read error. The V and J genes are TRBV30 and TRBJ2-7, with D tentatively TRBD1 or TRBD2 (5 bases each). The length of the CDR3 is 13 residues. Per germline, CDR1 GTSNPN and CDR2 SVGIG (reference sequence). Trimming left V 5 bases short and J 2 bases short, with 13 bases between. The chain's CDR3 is CAWAGRGPYEQYF. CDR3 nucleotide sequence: TGTGCCTGGGCAGGAAGGGGACCCTACGAGCAGTACTTC.

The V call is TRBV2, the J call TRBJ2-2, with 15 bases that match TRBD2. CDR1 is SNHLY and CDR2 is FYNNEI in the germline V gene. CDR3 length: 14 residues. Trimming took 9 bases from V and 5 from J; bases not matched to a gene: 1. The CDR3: CASGLAGGTGELFF. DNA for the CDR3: TGTGCCAGTGGACTAGCGGGAGGGACCGGGGAGCTGTTTTTT.

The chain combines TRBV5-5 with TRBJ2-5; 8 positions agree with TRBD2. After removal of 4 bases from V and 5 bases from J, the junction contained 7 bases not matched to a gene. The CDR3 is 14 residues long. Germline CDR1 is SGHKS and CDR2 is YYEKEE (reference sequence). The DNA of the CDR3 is TGTGCCAGCAGCCCCTGGACTAGCTTGGAGACCCAGTACTTC. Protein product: CASSPWTSLETQYF.

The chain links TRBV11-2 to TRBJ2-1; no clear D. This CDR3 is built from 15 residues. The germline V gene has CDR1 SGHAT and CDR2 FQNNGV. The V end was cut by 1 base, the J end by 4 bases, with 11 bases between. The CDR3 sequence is CASSLVPLGYNEQFF. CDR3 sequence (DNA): TGTGCCAGCAGCTTAGTCCCCCTGGGGTACAATGAGCAGTTCTTC.

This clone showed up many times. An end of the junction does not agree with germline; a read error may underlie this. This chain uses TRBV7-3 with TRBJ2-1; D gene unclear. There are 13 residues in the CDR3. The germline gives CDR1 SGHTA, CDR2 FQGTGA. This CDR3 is CASSVTMGNEQFF. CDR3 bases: TGTGCCAGCAGCGTAACGATGGGGAATGAGCAGTTCTTC.

CDR3 residues: CASSAQGNPYEQYF. CDR3 DNA sequence: TGTGCCAGCAGTGCCCAGGGGAATCCCTACGAGCAGTACTTC. The rearrangement joins TRBV6-1 to TRBJ2-7; D might be TRBD1 (6 bases). The V and J ends lost 4 bases and 2 bases respectively, with 12 bases between them. The germline gives CDR1 MNHNS, CDR2 SASEGT. The CDR3 sequence is 14 residues long.